Here is one T cell receptor beta chain with its context. This specimen comes from a study of Ad26.COV2.S vaccination and SARS-CoV-2 variants. CDR3 size: 14 residues. The V gene end was trimmed by 0 bases and the J gene end by 4 bases; junction bases not matched to a gene: 1. Germline CDR1 and CDR2: GTSNPN and SVGIG (reference sequence). Clones were sequenced by immunoSEQ multiplex PCR, and TCRdb holds only the in-frame ones, with some missing. Altogether fewer than 400,000 clones are present, 85% being singletons, with the ten largest covering 2% to 2.5%. Treatment in this sample: roughly 20 received Ad26.COV2.S at low or high dose, single or two shots; five or six received placebo; per-sample allocation not given. Samples came from day 63 after the first vaccine or placebo injection.

The chain is built from TRBV30 and TRBJ1-2, with 11 bases that match TRBD1. The sequencing used peripheral blood, collected in a trial of Ad26.COV2.S vaccine versus placebo. The origin of this receptor is a person between 18 and 65 years old who received the Ad26.COV2.S COVID-19 vaccine or a placebo. Here the CDR3 DNA reads TGTGCCTGGAGTGTGGGACAGGGGGTCTATGGCTACACCTTC. Translated: CAWSVGQGVYGYTF.